The 10 T cell receptor beta chains below all came from one sample that was sequenced in a study of CD8+CD57+ T cells in acquired aplastic anemia. Researchers used genomic DNA as the template to profile TCR beta VDJ and CDR3. TCRdb re-derived calls from the reads in MiXCR, one entry per CDR3 protein. The sample has under 200,000 distinct CDR3 sequences, 40% to 60% seen once. Previously, flow cytometry had revealed CD8+CD57+ cell expansion in the patients chosen for sequencing. Material for sequencing was sorted CD4+, CD8+, or CD8+CD57+ T cells (not recorded which) from PBMCs. Every receptor here comes from a human donor with aplastic anemia.

This clonotype was observed a handful of times. J is TRBJ2-7 and V is TRBV27, with TRBD2 as a possible D gene (7 bases). V dropped 5 bases and J dropped 5 bases, with 16 bases sitting between them. CDR3 length: 14 amino acids. CDR1 is MNHEY, CDR2 SMNVEV, per germline (reference sequence). The CDR3 coding sequence is TGTGCCAGCAGTCCCCAAGGGGGGGGCAACGAGCAGTACTTC. It codes for CASSPQGGGNEQYF.

This clonotype was seen many times. The chain combines TRBV2 with TRBJ1-5; the D gene is possibly TRBD1 (5 bases). From germline, CDR1 is SNHLY and CDR2 FYNNEI. Trimming took 7 bases from V and 0 from J, leaving 13 bases between them. The CDR3 contains 15 residues. This chain's CDR3 is CASTPLGDSNQPQHF. The CDR3 DNA is TGTGCCAGCACCCCTTTGGGGGATAGCAATCAGCCCCAGCATTTT.

The chain links TRBV5-5 to TRBJ2-7, with D perhaps matching TRBD2 (6 bases). CDR3 length equals 11 residues. CDR1 is SGHKS and CDR2 is YYEKEE in the germline V gene (reference sequence). CDR3 in amino acids: CALATHYEQYF. As DNA, the CDR3 is TGTGCTCTAGCGACCCATTACGAGCAGTACTTC.

This clonotype was seen ten or more times. The V gene is TRBV5-6, the J gene TRBJ2-2; weak D call: TRBD2 (5 bases). The CDR3 extends over 16 amino acids. The germline gives CDR1 SGHDT, CDR2 YYEEEE. With 2 bases removed from V and 6 bases from J, the gap between germline ends came to 17 bases. CDR3 in amino acids: CASSFLWDDGAGELFF. CDR3 nucleotides: TGTGCCAGCAGCTTCTTATGGGATGACGGGGCCGGGGAGCTGTTTTTT.

This clonotype was counted a few times. A much larger clone sits a single nucleotide away, making a read error possible. The V call is TRBV7-8, the J call TRBJ1-1, with D perhaps matching TRBD1 (6 bases). Germline CDR1 and CDR2: SGHVS and FQNEAQ. The CDR3 length is 14 residues. CDR3 nucleotide sequence: TGTGCCAGCAGCTCGACAGGAGGGATGACTGAAGCTTCCTTT. Amino acid sequence: CASSSTGGMTEASF. Full variable domain (remainder filled in from reference TRBV7-8 and TRBJ1-1): GAGVSQSPRYKVAKRGQDVALRCDPISGHVSLFWYQQALGQGPEFLTYFQNEAQLDKSGLPSDRFFAERPEGSVSTLKIQRTQQEDSAVYLCASSSTGGMTEASFGQGTRLTVV.

This clonotype was seen repeatedly, ten times or more. The V gene is TRBV10-3, the J gene TRBJ2-7; TRBD1 matches at 10 bases. V shed 8 bases and J 3 bases; nucleotides not matched to a gene: 4. Per the germline V gene, CDR1 is ENHRY and CDR2 is SYGVKD. This CDR3 is 13 amino acids long. For the CDR3, the DNA is TGTGCCATCTTGGGGGACAGGGGCTACGAGCAGTACTTC. As protein: CAILGDRGYEQYF.

This clonotype occurred many times. This sequence joins TRBV2 and TRBJ2-1, with D possibly matching TRBD2 (6 bases). Germline values: CDR1 SNHLY, CDR2 FYNNEI. This CDR3 is built from 15 residues. The V gene lost 7 bases and the J gene lost 0 bases, with 13 bases spanning the gap. The CDR3 nucleotides are TGTGCCAGCAAGGCTAGCGCCGCCTCCTACAATGAGCAGTTCTTC. Protein sequence: CASKASAASYNEQFF.

This rearrangement joins TRBV12-3 or TRBV12-4 to TRBJ2-7; 14 nucleotides agree with TRBD2. The CDR3 loop spans 14 amino acids. V shed 8 bases, J shed 5 bases, and the junction held 5 bases outside the gene matches. The CDR3 bases are TGTGCCAGCGGGGGGACTAGCGGGAGTAACGAGCAGTACTTC. Its protein product is CASGGTSGSNEQYF.

The genes are TRBV20-1 and TRBJ2-5; 14 nucleotides line up with TRBD2. There are 15 residues in the CDR3. The V and J ends lost 0 bases and 8 bases, in that order; junction bases with no gene match: 5. The germline V gene has CDR1 DFQATT and CDR2 SNEGSKA (reference sequence). The CDR3 here is CSARDWGLAGVTQYF. The DNA of the CDR3 is TGCAGTGCTAGAGATTGGGGACTAGCGGGAGTCACCCAGTACTTC.

The J gene is TRBJ1-2, the V gene TRBV27; the match to TRBD1 covers 9 bases. The CDR3 is 13 amino acids. J lost 8 bases, V lost 6 bases, and 7 bases had no gene match. Germline CDR1 reads MNHEY; CDR2 reads SMNVEV (reference sequence). The CDR3 DNA is TGTGCCAGCAGGCCGACAGGGGGTGACGGCTACACCTTC. Its translation: CASRPTGGDGYTF.